The source of this T cell receptor (beta chain) is a study of control samples from healthy donors and cancer patients. The CDR3 is made up of 15 amino acids. Trimming left V 3 bases short and J 2 bases short, with 8 bases between. The V gene's germline CDR1 is LNHDA and CDR2 SQIVND (reference sequence). TCRdb keeps only in-frame clones here, not all; method: immunoSEQ multiplex PCR. In the table there are 170,000 or so clones, over 80% of which are singletons. This clone occurred a few times. Sequencing used blood. The origin of this receptor is a young man in good health. This chain connects TRBV19 to TRBJ2-6, with TRBD1 as a possible D gene (6 bases). The CDR3 DNA follows: TGTGCCAGTAGTATCGGGACAACTGGGGCCAACGTCCTGACTTTC. Its translation is CASSIGTTGANVLTF.